The rows below give T cell receptor beta chains drawn from one sample of a study of T cell clones after liver transplantation. Some clones are missing from TCRdb's copy, which holds only in-frame ones; the method was immunoSEQ multiplex PCR. The repertoire holds 70,000 or so clones, roughly 90% seen once, with roughly 2.6% in the top ten. Sequences were derived from CD4+ T cells from blood, sampled before liver transplant. These receptors were obtained from a human donor who received a liver transplant. The CDR3 runs from the conserved cysteine through the conserved F or W. The D gene is left open where the match is weak. Clone size is not always given. Where it is, it says once, few, many or a class for expanded clones.

CDR3aa: CASSLAGWYTF; CDR3nt: TGTGCCAGCAGCTTAGCAGGGTGGTACACCTTC; d_gene: NA; v_gene: TRBV7-2; abundance: NA; j_gene: TRBJ1-2
CDR3aa: CASSPGQGDSNQPQHF; CDR3nt: TGTGCCAGCAGCCCAGGACAGGGAGATAGCAATCAGCCCCAGCATTTT; d_gene: TRBD1; v_gene: TRBV7-9; abundance: NA; j_gene: TRBJ1-5
CDR3aa: CASSSDRQNTEAFF; CDR3nt: TGTGCCAGCAGCTCGGACAGACAGAACACTGAAGCTTTCTTT; d_gene: NA; v_gene: TRBV7-6; abundance: once; j_gene: TRBJ1-1
CDR3aa: CASTGTGFGEKLFF; CDR3nt: TGTGCCAGCACCGGGACAGGCTTCGGGGAAAAACTGTTTTTT; d_gene: TRBD1; v_gene: TRBV28; abundance: NA; j_gene: TRBJ1-4
CDR3aa: CASSRGSGEQYF; CDR3nt: TGTGCCAGCAGTCGCGGGAGTGGCGAGCAGTACTTC; d_gene: TRBD2; v_gene: TRBV6-5; abundance: NA; j_gene: TRBJ2-7
CDR3aa: CASSPLGGGNQPQHF; CDR3nt: TGCGCCAGCAGCCCTTTGGGGGGCGGCAATCAGCCCCAGCATTTT; d_gene: NA; v_gene: TRBV4-1; abundance: NA; j_gene: TRBJ1-5
CDR3aa: CASGGGGIKLFF; CDR3nt: TGTGCCAGTGGGGGCGGGGGAATAAAACTGTTTTTT; d_gene: NA; v_gene: TRBV6-1; abundance: NA; j_gene: TRBJ1-4
CDR3aa: CASSLAQDYGYTF; CDR3nt: TGTGCCAGCAGCTTGGCACAGGACTATGGCTACACCTTC; d_gene: NA; v_gene: TRBV5-6; abundance: few; j_gene: TRBJ1-2
CDR3aa: CASSPMGANIQYF; CDR3nt: TGCGCCAGCAGCCCGATGGGAGCGAACATTCAGTACTTC; d_gene: NA; v_gene: TRBV5-1; abundance: NA; j_gene: TRBJ2-4
CDR3aa: CASSRWGQGETQYF; CDR3nt: TGTGCCAGCTCCCGGTGGGGGCAGGGGGAGACCCAGTACTTC; d_gene: NA; v_gene: TRBV11-2; abundance: NA; j_gene: TRBJ2-5
CDR3aa: CASSISRTGTEAFF; CDR3nt: TGTGCCAGTAGTATTTCTAGAACCGGCACTGAAGCTTTCTTT; d_gene: NA; v_gene: TRBV19; abundance: NA; j_gene: TRBJ1-1
CDR3aa: CASSASNTEAFF; CDR3nt: TGTGCCAGCAGTGCTTCGAACACTGAAGCTTTCTTT; d_gene: NA; v_gene: TRBV2; abundance: NA; j_gene: TRBJ1-1
CDR3aa: CASSGDSSNQPQHF; CDR3nt: TGTGCCAGCAGCGGGGACAGTAGCAATCAGCCCCAGCATTTT; d_gene: TRBD1; v_gene: TRBV7-2; abundance: NA; j_gene: TRBJ1-5
CDR3aa: CAWSQGADEKLFF; CDR3nt: TGTGCCTGGAGTCAGGGGGCCGATGAAAAACTGTTTTTT; d_gene: TRBD1; v_gene: TRBV30; abundance: NA; j_gene: TRBJ1-4
CDR3aa: CASSLEARRTDTQYF; CDR3nt: TGTGCCAGCAGCTTGGAAGCCAGGAGGACAGATACGCAGTATTTT; d_gene: NA; v_gene: TRBV7-9; abundance: few; j_gene: TRBJ2-3
CDR3aa: CASSLQGDDRLFF; CDR3nt: TGTGCCAGCAGCTTGCAGGGGGACGATAGACTGTTTTTT; d_gene: TRBD1; v_gene: TRBV5-6; abundance: NA; j_gene: TRBJ1-4
CDR3aa: CASSSHDTGLSVEYF; CDR3nt: TGTGCCAGCAGCTCTCATGACACGGGGCTCTCTGTAGAGTACTTC; d_gene: NA; v_gene: TRBV5-5; abundance: NA; j_gene: TRBJ2-7
CDR3aa: CGPTGTSTRYEQFF; CDR3nt: TGTGGCCCAACCGGGACTAGTACCCGGTATGAGCAGTTCTTC; d_gene: TRBD2; v_gene: TRBV6-1; abundance: few; j_gene: TRBJ2-1
CDR3aa: CASSSDRATDTQYF; CDR3nt: TGTGCCAGCAGCTCCGACAGGGCCACAGATACGCAGTATTTT; d_gene: TRBD1; v_gene: TRBV7-2; abundance: NA; j_gene: TRBJ2-3
CDR3aa: CAWNSRDTQYF; CDR3nt: TGTGCCTGGAACTCCCGGGATACGCAGTATTTT; d_gene: NA; v_gene: TRBV30; abundance: NA; j_gene: TRBJ2-3
CDR3aa: CASSLAQYSNQPQHF; CDR3nt: TGTGCCAGCAGCTTGGCCCAGTATAGCAATCAGCCCCAGCATTTT; d_gene: NA; v_gene: TRBV5-6; abundance: once; j_gene: TRBJ1-5